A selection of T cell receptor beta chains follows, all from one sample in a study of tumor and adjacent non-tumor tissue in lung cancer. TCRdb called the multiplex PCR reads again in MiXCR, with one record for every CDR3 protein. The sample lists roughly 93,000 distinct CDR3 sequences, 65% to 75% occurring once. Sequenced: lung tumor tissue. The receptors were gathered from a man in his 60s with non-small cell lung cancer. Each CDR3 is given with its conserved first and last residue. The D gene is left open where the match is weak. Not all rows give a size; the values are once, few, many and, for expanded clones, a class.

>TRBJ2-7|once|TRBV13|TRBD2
TGTACCAGCAGCGCTAAGGCGGGGGGGCTGGTCTACGAGCAATACTTC
CTSSAKAGGLVYEQYF
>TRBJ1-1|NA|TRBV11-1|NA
TGTGCCACCGAGGGGGGGACCACGAACACTGAAGCTTACTTT
CATEGGTTNTEAYF
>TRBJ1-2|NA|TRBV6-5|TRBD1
TGTACCAGCAGTCGACAGGGTGACTATGGCTACACCTTC
CTSSRQGDYGYTF
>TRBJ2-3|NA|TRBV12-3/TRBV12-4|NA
TGTGCCAGCAGTCTGGACAGAGGTTACACGGATACGCAGTATTTT
CASSLDRGYTDTQYF
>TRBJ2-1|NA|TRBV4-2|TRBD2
TGTGTCAGCAGCCATCATCTTCGACTAGCGGGAGAACCGAATGAGCAGTTCTTC
CVSSHHLRLAGEPNEQFF
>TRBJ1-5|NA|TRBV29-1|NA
TGCAGCGTTGTTACAGGGTGGGATCAGCCCCGGCACTTT
CSVVTGWDQPRHF
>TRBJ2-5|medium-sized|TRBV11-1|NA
TGTGCCAGCAGCCCGGGACAAGAAGAGACCCAGTACTTC
CASSPGQEETQYF
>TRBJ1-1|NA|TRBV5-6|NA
TGTGCCAGCAGCTTGTCCATGATGAGGACTGAAGCTTTCTTT
CASSLSMMRTEAFF
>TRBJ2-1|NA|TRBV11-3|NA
TGTGCCAGCAGCTTACGAGCTGCCTCCTACGTTGAGCAGTTCTTC
CASSLRAASYVEQFF
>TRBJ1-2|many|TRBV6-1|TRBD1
TGTGCCAGCAGCGGGACAGGGGGAGCTAACTATGGCTACACCTTC
CASSGTGGANYGYTF
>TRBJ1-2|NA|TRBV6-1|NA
TGTGCCAGCACCCGGAGGGGGGCTCCTAACTATAGCTACACCTTC
CASTRRGAPNYSYTF
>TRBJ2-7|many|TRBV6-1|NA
TGTGCCAGCAGTGAGATGCGACCGCCTTACGAGCAGTACTTC
CASSEMRPPYEQYF
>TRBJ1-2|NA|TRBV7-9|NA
TGTGTCAACAGCTCCGGGAAGACAGCTAACTATGGCTACACCTTC
CVNSSGKTANYGYTF
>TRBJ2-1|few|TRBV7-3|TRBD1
TGTGCCAGCAGCCTCGGGACAGGGATGAATGAGCAGTTCTTC
CASSLGTGMNEQFF
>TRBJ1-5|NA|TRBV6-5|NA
TGTGCCAGCAGTGGGGGTAATCAGCCCCAGCTTTTT
CASSGGNQPQLF
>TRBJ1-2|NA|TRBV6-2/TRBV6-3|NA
TGTGCCAGCTGTTATAACAGGGACTATGGCTACGCCTTC
CASCYNRDYGYAF
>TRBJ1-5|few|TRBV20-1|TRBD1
TGCAGTGCTCCAAACCCACAGGGGGCTATCTATCAGCCCCAGCATTTT
CSAPNPQGAIYQPQHF
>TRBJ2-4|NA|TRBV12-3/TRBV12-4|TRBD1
TGTGCCTGTAGTCCACTCGGGACAGGTGAAGGCATTCAGTACTTC
CACSPLGTGEGIQYF
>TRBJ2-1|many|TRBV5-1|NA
TGCGCCAGCAGCATAGGACAGAACAATGAGCAGTTCTTC
CASSIGQNNEQFF
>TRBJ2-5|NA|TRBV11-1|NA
TGTGTCAACAGCTCCGGAGAGGGCCAAGAGACCCAGTACTTC
CVNSSGEGQETQYF
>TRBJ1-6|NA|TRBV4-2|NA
TGTGCCAGCAGCACTGCAGGGACTGATAATTCACCCCTCCACTTT
CASSTAGTDNSPLHF
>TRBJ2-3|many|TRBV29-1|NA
TGCAGCGCTTTCCACCAAGATACGCAGTATTTT
CSAFHQDTQYF
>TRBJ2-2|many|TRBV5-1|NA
TGCGCCAGCAGCCTGAGACAGGACTTTACCGGGGAGCTGTTTTTT
CASSLRQDFTGELFF
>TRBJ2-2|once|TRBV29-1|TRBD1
TGCAGCGTTGAAGAGGGACAGAATTTTGGGGAGCTGTTTTTT
CSVEEGQNFGELFF
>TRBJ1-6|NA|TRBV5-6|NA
TGTGACAGCAGCTTGGTGGGGAGTCCATACCTCCACTTT
CDSSLVGSPYLHF
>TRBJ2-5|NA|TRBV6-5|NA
TGTGCTAGCATTTCCAGCCCGGGGGAGACCCAGTACTTC
CASISSPGETQYF